This TCR beta chain was sequenced for a study of blood T cell repertoires in COVID-19. Germline CDR1 reads SGHAT; CDR2 reads FQNNGV. Unmatched junction bases numbered 3, after V lost 0 bases and J lost 4 bases. The CDR3 contains 15 residues. Data came from immunoSEQ multiplex PCR; TCRdb stores just in-frame clones and leaves some out. This table has approximately 440,000 clones, around 89% appearing once. The sample consisted of peripheral blood. The clonotype was recovered from a woman in her 50s with COVID-19, enrolled during active disease. The V and J genes are TRBV11-2 and TRBJ1-1; 9 bases agree with TRBD1. The CDR3 region has the DNA TGTGCCAGCAGCTTAGAAGGGACAGGGACCACTGAAGCTTTCTTT. This codes for CASSLEGTGTTEAFF.